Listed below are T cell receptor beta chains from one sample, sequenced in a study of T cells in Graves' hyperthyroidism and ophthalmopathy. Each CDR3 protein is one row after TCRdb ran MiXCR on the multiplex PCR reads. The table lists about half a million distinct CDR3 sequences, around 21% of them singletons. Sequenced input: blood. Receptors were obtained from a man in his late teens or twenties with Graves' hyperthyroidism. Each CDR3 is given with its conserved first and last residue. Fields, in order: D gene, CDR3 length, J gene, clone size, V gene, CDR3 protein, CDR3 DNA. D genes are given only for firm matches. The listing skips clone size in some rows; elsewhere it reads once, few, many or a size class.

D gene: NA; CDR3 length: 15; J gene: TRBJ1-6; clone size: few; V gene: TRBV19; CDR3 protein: CASSIDPGVNSPLHF; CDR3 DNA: TGTGCCAGTAGTATCGACCCGGGGGTTAATTCACCCCTCCACTTT
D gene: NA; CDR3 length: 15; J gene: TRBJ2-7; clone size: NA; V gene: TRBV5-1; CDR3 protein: CASSLLEDPAYEQYF; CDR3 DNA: TGCGCCAGCAGCTTGCTTGAGGACCCAGCCTACGAGCAGTACTTC
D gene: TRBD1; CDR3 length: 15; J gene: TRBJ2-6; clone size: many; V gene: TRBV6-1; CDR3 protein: CASGQGASGANVLTF; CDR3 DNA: TGTGCCAGTGGACAGGGGGCGAGTGGGGCCAACGTCCTGACTTTC
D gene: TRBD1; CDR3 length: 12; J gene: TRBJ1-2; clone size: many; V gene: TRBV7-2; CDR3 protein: CASSRRDSEHTF; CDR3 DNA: TGTGCCAGCAGCCGCCGGGACAGCGAGCACACCTTC
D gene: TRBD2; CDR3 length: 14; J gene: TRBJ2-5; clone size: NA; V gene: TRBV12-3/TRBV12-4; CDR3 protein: CASSRLAGAETQYF; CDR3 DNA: TGTGCCAGCAGTCGACTAGCGGGAGCGGAGACCCAGTACTTC
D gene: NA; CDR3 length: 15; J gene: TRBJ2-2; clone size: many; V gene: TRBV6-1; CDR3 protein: CASSAISKYTGELFF; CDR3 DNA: TGTGCCAGCAGTGCCATCTCCAAGTACACCGGGGAGCTGTTTTTT
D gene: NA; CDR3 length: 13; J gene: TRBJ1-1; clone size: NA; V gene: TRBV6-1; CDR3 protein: CASREWGLAEAFF; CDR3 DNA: TGTGCCAGTCGCGAGTGGGGTTTAGCTGAAGCTTTCTTT
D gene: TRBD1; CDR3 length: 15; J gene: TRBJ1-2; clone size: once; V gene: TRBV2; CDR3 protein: CASSETTGTAHGYTF; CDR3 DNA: TGTGCCAGCAGTGAAACAACCGGGACAGCACACGGCTACACCTTC
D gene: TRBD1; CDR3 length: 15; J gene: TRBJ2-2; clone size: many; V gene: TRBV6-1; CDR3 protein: CASRIGQGFTGELFF; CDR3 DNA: TGTGCCAGCAGGATTGGACAGGGGTTCACCGGGGAGCTGTTTTTT
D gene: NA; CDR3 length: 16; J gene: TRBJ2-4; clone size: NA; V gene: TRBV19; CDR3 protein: CASSSYEGGAKNIQYF; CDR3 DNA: TGTGCCAGTAGCTCATACGAGGGGGGAGCCAAAAACATTCAGTACTTC
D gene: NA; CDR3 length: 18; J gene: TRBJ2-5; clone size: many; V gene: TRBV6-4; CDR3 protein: CASSSIRVMRRQGETQYF; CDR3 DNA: TGTGCCAGCAGCTCCATCCGGGTGATGAGAAGGCAAGGAGAGACCCAGTACTTC
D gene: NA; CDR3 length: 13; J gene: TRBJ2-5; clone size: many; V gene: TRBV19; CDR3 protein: CASSNGPTETQYF; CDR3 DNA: TGTGCCAGTAGTAACGGACCGACGGAGACCCAGTACTTC
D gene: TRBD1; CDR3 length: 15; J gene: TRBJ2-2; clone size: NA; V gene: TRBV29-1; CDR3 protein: CSVSQGAVGTGELFF; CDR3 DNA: TGCAGCGTTTCTCAGGGGGCGGTAGGGACCGGGGAGCTGTTTTTT
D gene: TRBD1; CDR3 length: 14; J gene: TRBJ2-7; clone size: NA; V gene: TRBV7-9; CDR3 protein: CASSRTTGGNEQYF; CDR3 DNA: TGTGCCAGCAGCCGGACGACAGGGGGGAACGAGCAGTACTTC
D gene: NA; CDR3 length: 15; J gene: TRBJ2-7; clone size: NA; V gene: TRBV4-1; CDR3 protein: CASSQADRPRYEQYF; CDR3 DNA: TGCGCCAGCAGCCAGGCAGACAGGCCGCGCTACGAGCAGTACTTC
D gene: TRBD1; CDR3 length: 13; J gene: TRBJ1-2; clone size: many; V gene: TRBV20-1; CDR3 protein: CSARGQGDDGYTF; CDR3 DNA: TGCAGTGCTAGAGGACAGGGAGACGATGGCTACACCTTC
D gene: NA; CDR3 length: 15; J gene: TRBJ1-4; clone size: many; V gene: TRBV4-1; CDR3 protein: CASSQVGGSNEKLFF; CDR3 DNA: TGCGCCAGCAGCCAAGTCGGCGGGAGCAATGAAAAACTGTTTTTT
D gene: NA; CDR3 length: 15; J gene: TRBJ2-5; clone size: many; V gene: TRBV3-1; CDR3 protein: CASSQGRGLQGTQYF; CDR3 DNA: TGTGCCAGCAGCCAAGGACGGGGCCTTCAGGGGACCCAGTACTTC
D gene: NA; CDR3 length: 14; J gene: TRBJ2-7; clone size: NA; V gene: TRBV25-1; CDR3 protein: CASSPQGGVGQQYF; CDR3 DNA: TGTGCCAGCAGTCCCCAAGGGGGGGTCGGACAGCAGTACTTC
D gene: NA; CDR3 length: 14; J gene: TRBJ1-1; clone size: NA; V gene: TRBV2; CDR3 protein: CASSRTAPNTEAFF; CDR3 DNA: TGTGCCAGCAGTCGGACGGCCCCGAACACTGAAGCTTTCTTT
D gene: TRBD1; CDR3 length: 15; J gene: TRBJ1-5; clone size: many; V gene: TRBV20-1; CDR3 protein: CSARATGAFPEPQHF; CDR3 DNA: TGCAGTGCTAGAGCAACAGGGGCCTTTCCTGAGCCCCAGCATTTT
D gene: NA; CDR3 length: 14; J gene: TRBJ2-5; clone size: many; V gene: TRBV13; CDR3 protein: CASRLGSYQETQYF; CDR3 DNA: TGTGCCAGCAGATTGGGGTCTTACCAAGAGACCCAGTACTTC
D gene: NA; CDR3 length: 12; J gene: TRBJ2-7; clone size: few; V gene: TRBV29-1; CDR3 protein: CSVVAGPYEQYF; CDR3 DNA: TGCAGCGTTGTGGCCGGGCCCTACGAGCAGTACTTC
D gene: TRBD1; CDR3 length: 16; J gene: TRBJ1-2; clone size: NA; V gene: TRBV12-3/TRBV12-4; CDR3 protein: CASSPTQQGENYGYSF; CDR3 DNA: TGTGCCAGCAGCCCAACCCAACAGGGGGAGAACTATGGCTACAGCTTC
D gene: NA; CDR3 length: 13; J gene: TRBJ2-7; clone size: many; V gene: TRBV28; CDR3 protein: CASGEFGAYEQYF; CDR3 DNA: TGTGCCAGTGGAGAGTTCGGAGCCTACGAGCAGTACTTC
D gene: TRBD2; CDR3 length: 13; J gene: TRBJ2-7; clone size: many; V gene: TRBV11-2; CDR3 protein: CASSLGLAYEQYF; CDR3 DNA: TGTGCCAGCAGCCTCGGACTAGCCTACGAGCAGTACTTC
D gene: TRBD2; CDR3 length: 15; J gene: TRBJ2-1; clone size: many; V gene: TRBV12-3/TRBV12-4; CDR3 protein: CASSGTSGYYNEQFF; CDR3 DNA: TGTGCCAGCAGTGGGACTAGCGGGTACTACAATGAGCAGTTCTTC
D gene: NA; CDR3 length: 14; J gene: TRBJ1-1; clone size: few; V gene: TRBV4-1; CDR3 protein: CASSQVTANTEAFF; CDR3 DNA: TGCGCCAGCAGCCAAGTAACCGCGAACACTGAAGCTTTCTTT
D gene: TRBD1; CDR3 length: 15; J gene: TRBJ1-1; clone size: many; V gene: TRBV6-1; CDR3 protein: CASSDPGQGATEAFF; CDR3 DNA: TGTGCCAGCAGTGATCCCGGACAGGGCGCCACTGAAGCTTTCTTT
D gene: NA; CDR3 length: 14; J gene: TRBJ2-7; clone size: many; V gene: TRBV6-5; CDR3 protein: CASSYGLYGYEQYF; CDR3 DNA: TGTGCCAGCAGTTACGGGCTATACGGCTACGAGCAGTACTTC
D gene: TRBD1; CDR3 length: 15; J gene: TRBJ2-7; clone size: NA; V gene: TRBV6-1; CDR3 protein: CASKILTGRRYEQYF; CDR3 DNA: TGTGCCAGCAAGATCTTGACAGGGCGACGGTACGAGCAGTACTTC
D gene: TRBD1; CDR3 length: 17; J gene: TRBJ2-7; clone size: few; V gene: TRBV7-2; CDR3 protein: CASSLARGGQGYYEQYF; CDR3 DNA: TGTGCCAGCAGCTTAGCGCGTGGTGGACAGGGCTACTACGAGCAGTACTTC
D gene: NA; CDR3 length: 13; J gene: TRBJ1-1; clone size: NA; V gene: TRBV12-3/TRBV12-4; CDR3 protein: CASSLEPRPEAFF; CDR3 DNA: TGTGCCAGCAGTTTAGAGCCCAGGCCTGAAGCTTTCTTT
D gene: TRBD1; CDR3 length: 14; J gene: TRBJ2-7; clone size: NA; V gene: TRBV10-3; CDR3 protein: CAIGRGQGSYEQYF; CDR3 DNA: TGTGCCATCGGTAGGGGACAGGGCTCCTACGAGCAGTACTTC
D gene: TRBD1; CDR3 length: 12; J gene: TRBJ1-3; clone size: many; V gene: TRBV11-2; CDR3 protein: CASSRQGDTIYF; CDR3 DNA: TGTGCCAGCAGCCGACAGGGGGATACCATATATTTT
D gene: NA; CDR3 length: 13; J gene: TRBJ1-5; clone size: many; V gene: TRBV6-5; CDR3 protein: CASSYTPGEPQHF; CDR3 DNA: TGTGCCAGCAGTTACACGCCAGGGGAGCCCCAGCATTTT
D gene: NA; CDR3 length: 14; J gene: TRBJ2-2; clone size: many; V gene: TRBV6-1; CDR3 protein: CASRPGGPGGELFF; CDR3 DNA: TGTGCCAGCAGACCGGGGGGCCCGGGCGGGGAGCTGTTTTTT
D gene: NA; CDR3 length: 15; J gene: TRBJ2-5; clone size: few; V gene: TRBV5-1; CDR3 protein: CASSSVGLHQETQYF; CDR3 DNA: TGCGCCAGCAGCTCAGTCGGACTGCACCAAGAGACCCAGTACTTC
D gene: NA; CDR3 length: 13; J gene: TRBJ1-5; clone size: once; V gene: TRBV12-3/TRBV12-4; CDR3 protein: CAISGRIRQPQHF; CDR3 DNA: TGTGCCATCTCGGGGCGGATTCGGCAACCCCAGCATTTT
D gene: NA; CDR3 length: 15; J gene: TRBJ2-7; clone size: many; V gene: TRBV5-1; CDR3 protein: CASSLAPGTSYEQYF; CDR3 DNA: TGCGCCAGCAGCTTGGCCCCCGGCACCTCCTACGAGCAGTACTTC
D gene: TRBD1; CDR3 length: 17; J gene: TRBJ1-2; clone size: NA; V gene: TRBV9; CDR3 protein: CASSASGTGGRGYGYTF; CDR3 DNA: TGTGCCAGCAGCGCCTCCGGGACAGGGGGCCGGGGCTATGGCTACACCTTC
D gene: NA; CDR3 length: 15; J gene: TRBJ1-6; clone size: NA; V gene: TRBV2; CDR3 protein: CASRGRAINNSPLHF; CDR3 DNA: TGTGCCAGCAGGGGACGGGCGATAAATAATTCACCCCTCCACTTT
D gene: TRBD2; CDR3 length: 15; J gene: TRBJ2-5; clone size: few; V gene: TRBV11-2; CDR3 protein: CASSSGLVTVETQYF; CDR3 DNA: TGTGCCAGCAGCTCTGGACTAGTGACAGTCGAGACCCAGTACTTC
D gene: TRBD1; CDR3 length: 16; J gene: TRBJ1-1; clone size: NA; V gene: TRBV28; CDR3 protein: CASSPTGVRGHTEAFF; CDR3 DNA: TGTGCCAGCAGTCCTACAGGGGTGAGAGGGCACACTGAAGCTTTCTTT
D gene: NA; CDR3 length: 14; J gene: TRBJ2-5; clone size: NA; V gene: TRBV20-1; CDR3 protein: CSARPQGHQETQYF; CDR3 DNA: TGCAGTGCTAGACCCCAGGGGCACCAAGAGACCCAGTACTTC
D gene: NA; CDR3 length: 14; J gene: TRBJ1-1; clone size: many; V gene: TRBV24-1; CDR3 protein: CATTGGRSNTEAFF; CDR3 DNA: TGTGCCACCACAGGCGGACGGTCGAACACTGAAGCTTTCTTT
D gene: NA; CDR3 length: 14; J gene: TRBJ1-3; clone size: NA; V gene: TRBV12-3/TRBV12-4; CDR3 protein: CASSHQGSGNTIYF; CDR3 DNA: TGTGCCAGCTCACATCAGGGTTCTGGAAACACCATATATTTT
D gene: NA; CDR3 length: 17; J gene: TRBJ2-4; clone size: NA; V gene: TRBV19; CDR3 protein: CASSIDRIEGVKNIQYF; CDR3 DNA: TGTGCCAGTAGTATAGATAGGATCGAGGGGGTCAAAAACATTCAGTACTTC
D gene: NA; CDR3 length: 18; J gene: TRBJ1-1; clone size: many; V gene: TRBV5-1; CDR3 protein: CASSFSTPAGGLSTEAFF; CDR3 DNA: TGCGCCAGCAGCTTCTCCACTCCAGCTGGGGGGCTATCCACTGAAGCTTTCTTT
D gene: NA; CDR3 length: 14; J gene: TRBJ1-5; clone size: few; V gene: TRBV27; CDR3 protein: CASAGDYSNQPQHF; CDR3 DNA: TGTGCCAGCGCCGGGGACTATAGCAATCAGCCCCAGCATTTT
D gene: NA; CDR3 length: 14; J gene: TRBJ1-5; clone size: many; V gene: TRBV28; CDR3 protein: CASSLGRANQPQHF; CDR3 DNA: TGTGCCAGCAGTTTAGGCAGGGCCAATCAGCCCCAGCATTTT
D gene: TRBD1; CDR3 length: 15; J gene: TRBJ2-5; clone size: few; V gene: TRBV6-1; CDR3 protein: CASGGTGGYQETQYF; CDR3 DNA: TGTGCCAGTGGGGGAACAGGGGGGTACCAAGAGACCCAGTACTTC
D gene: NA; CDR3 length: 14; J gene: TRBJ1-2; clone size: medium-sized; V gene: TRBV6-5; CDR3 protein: CASSYNRNFYGYTF; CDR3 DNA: TGTGCCAGCAGTTATAACAGAAACTTCTATGGCTACACCTTC
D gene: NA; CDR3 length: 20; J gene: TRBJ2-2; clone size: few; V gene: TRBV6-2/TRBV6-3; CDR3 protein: CASSPYPPRVIPVNTGELFF; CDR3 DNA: TGTGCCAGCAGTCCCTACCCCCCCCGGGTAATCCCAGTAAACACCGGGGAGCTGTTTTTT
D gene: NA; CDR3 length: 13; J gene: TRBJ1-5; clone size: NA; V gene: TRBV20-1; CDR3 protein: CSALRETGQPQHF; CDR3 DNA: TGCAGTGCTTTACGGGAGACGGGTCAGCCCCAGCATTTT